A single sample is the source of the 20 T cell receptor beta chains below, sequenced in a study of blood T cell repertoires in COVID-19 (dated by TCRdb to between 2020 and 2021). The method behind the library was the immunoSEQ multiplex PCR assay. Drawn from immuneACCESS, this table holds only the in-frame rearrangements with V and J called that TCRdb kept. Clones are partly lost; checked studies trace under half to an unresolved V gene and leave the rest unexplained. The sample has around 80,000 clones on record, 75% to 85% of them singletons. The ten largest account for 27% of the sample. Material: peripheral blood. The receptor set was obtained from a human donor in a cohort sampled during active COVID-19.

The chain is built from TRBV2 and TRBJ1-2; D is unclear. The germline V gene has CDR1 SNHLY and CDR2 FYNNEI. Trimming shortened V by 8 bases and J by 0 bases, and 19 bases separated the two germline ends. The length of the CDR3 is 16 residues. CDR3 loop: CASALQKVNSNYGYTF. The CDR3 DNA follows: TGTGCCAGCGCCCTCCAAAAAGTTAACTCTAACTATGGCTACACCTTC.

The chain recombines TRBV3-1 (or the pseudogene TRBV3-2) with TRBJ1-3; no clear D. CDR1 is LGHDT and CDR2 is YNNKEL in the germline V gene (reference sequence). Trimming removed 3 bases from V and 0 bases from J, with 9 bases in between. CDR3 length equals 15 residues. The CDR3 loop is CASSHRTYSGNTIYF. Here the CDR3 DNA reads TGTGCCAGCAGCCACCGTACTTACTCTGGAAACACCATATATTTT.

The gene calls are TRBV11-2 and TRBJ2-7; tentative D call: TRBD1 (5 bases). This CDR3 spans 15 amino acids. CDR1 and CDR2 (germline): SGHAT, FQNNGV. Trimming stripped 4 bases from V and 3 bases from J, with 16 bases between. Written as DNA, the CDR3 is TGTGCCAGCAGCTCTCACGACAGAGCCGGCTACGAGCAGTACTTC. Protein: CASSSHDRAGYEQYF.

The rearrangement links TRBV18 to TRBJ2-5; TRBD1 aligns across 7 bases. The CDR3 has 15 amino acids. The V gene end was trimmed by 2 bases and the J gene end by 2 bases; junction bases not matched to a gene: 5. CDR1 and CDR2 from the germline V gene are KGHSH and LQKENI. CDR3 bases: TGTGCCAGCTCACCAGCCGGGACAGCTCAAGAGACCCAGTACTTC. As protein: CASSPAGTAQETQYF.

The chain has TRBV7-9 and TRBJ2-2, with 7 bases identical to TRBD1. CDR3 length equals 14 residues. The ends lost 7 bases at V and 8 bases at J; junction bases unmatched: 10. Per germline, CDR1 SEHNR and CDR2 FQNEAQ (reference sequence). The CDR3 loop is CASTRTGVKGELFF. The DNA of the CDR3 is TGTGCCAGCACTCGAACAGGGGTCAAGGGGGAGCTGTTTTTT.

J is TRBJ1-1 and V is TRBV10-2, with D unclear. The CDR3 is made up of 14 amino acids. V gave up 4 bases and J gave up 1 base, with 10 bases separating them. Germline V CDR1 and CDR2: WSHSY, SAAADI. CDR3 DNA: TGCGCCAGCAGTGGCTCGGAGGGGAACACTGAAGCTTTCTTT. This translates into CASSGSEGNTEAFF.

J is TRBJ1-5 and V is TRBV6-6; D is unclear. This CDR3 has 16 residues. Trimming removed 0 bases from V and 1 base from J, with 10 bases in between. In germline, CDR1 is MNHNY, CDR2 SVGAGI (reference sequence). The CDR3 spells CASSYSLGRSNQPQHF. The CDR3 DNA reads as TGTGCCAGCAGTTACTCGTTAGGGAGGAGCAATCAGCCCCAGCATTTT.

The table lists this clone with a few counts. J is TRBJ1-2 and V is TRBV6-2 or TRBV6-3; possibly TRBD1 for D (5 bases). The CDR3 is 13 amino acids. The V end lost 2 bases, the J end lost 4 bases, and 8 bases lay between the germline ends. Germline CDR1 and CDR2: MNHEY and SVGEGT. This CDR3 is CASSYQGFYGYTF. DNA of the CDR3: TGTGCCAGCAGTTACCAGGGATTCTATGGCTACACCTTC.

The rearrangement uses TRBV5-1 and TRBJ1-3; D uncertain. CDR1 and CDR2 (germline): SGHRS, YFSETQ. The V end was cut by 0 bases, the J end by 4 bases, with 20 bases between. The length of the CDR3 is 18 residues. The CDR3 DNA follows: TGCGCCAGCAGCTTGGTGCCTCCCCACAAGACATCGGGAAACACCATATATTTT. Its translation: CASSLVPPHKTSGNTIYF.

This chain connects TRBV7-6 to TRBJ2-3; the match to TRBD2 covers 7 bases. Germline CDR1 reads SGHVS; CDR2 reads FNYEAQ. The V gene end was trimmed by 3 bases and the J gene end by 6 bases; junction bases not matched to a gene: 6. The CDR3 spans 14 residues. CDR3 sequence (DNA): TGTGCCAGCAGCTTGGGCGGGGGAGGGGATACGCAGTATTTT. Translated, it gives CASSLGGGGDTQYF. Based on the CDR3 plus reference TRBV7-6 and TRBJ2-3, the full variable domain is GAGVSQSPRYKVTKRGQDVALRCDPISGHVSLYWYRQALGQGPEFLTYFNYEAQQDKSGLPNDRFSAERPEGSISTLTIQRTEQRDSAMYRCASSLGGGGDTQYFGPGTRLTVL.

The chain has TRBV7-3 and TRBJ2-3; weak D call: TRBD1 (5 bases). Per germline, CDR1 SGHTA and CDR2 FQGTGA. CDR3 length equals 15 residues. V lost 7 bases and J 5 bases, leaving 19 bases between the germline ends. The CDR3 DNA is TGTGCCAGCACCCTTTATGGGGCCCCTGAAGATACGCAGTATTTT. Amino acid sequence: CASTLYGAPEDTQYF. Full variable domain (rest looked up from reference TRBV7-3 and TRBJ2-3): GAGVSQTPSNKVTEKGKYVELRCDPISGHTALYWYRQSLGQGPEFLIYFQGTGAADDSGLPNDRFFAVRPEGSVSTLKIQRTERGDSAVYLCASTLYGAPEDTQYFGPGTRLTVL.

The chain couples TRBV10-2 to TRBJ1-6; D is possibly TRBD1 (5 bases). Trimming cost V 0 bases and J 9 bases, with 12 bases left between them. The germline V gene has CDR1 WSHSY and CDR2 SAAADI. The CDR3 has 15 amino acids. The CDR3 nucleotides read TGCGCCAGCAGTGAGTCGGGGGGTGGCGGTTCACCCCTCCACTTT. It translates to CASSESGGGGSPLHF.

This clone was observed once. The rearrangement joins TRBV6-1 to TRBJ2-5; 9 bases are a match to TRBD2. The J segment lost 3 bases and the V segment lost 3 bases, leaving 8 bases of the junction unmatched. The CDR3 contains 16 residues. Germline CDR1 reads MNHNS; CDR2 reads SASEGT. For the CDR3, the DNA is TGTGCCAGCAGTGAGGCGGGGGGGAAGGGAAAAGAGACCCAGTACTTC. Its translation is CASSEAGGKGKETQYF.

The rearrangement links TRBV3-1 (or the pseudogene TRBV3-2) to TRBJ2-5, with a tentative D call TRBD1 (5 bases). V was trimmed by 1 base and J by 2 bases, leaving 8 bases between them. The CDR3 runs to 14 residues. Germline values: CDR1 LGHDT, CDR2 YNNKEL (reference sequence). The CDR3 loop is CASSQAPGQETQYF. DNA of the CDR3: TGTGCCAGCAGCCAAGCGCCAGGGCAAGAGACCCAGTACTTC.

V is TRBV6-1 and J is TRBJ1-2; D gene uncertain. Germline loops: CDR1 MNHNS, CDR2 SASEGT. V shed 0 bases and J shed 4 bases, with 9 bases lying between them. CDR3 size: 14 residues. For the CDR3, the DNA is TGTGCCAGCAGTGAAGCGGGCACAGCCTATGGCTACACCTTC. It is translated as CASSEAGTAYGYTF.

Turning to this clone: Other DNA sequences in the sample encode the same CDR3. The chain links TRBV7-8 to TRBJ1-2; weak D call: TRBD1 (6 bases). CDR1 and CDR2 from the germline V gene are SGHVS and FQNEAQ. Trimming removed 5 bases at V and 0 bases at J, with 13 bases between. The CDR3 has 15 amino acids. This CDR3 reads CASSPHRVANYGYTF. CDR3 nucleotides: TGTGCCAGCAGCCCTCACAGGGTAGCTAACTATGGCTACACCTTC.

The CDR3 reads CASSRDSEYGYTF. The CDR3 DNA reads as TGCGCCAGCAGCCGCGACAGCGAGTATGGCTACACCTTC. The chain couples TRBV5-1 to TRBJ1-2; D perhaps matches TRBD1 (5 bases). This CDR3 comprises 13 residues. The V end was cut by 4 bases, the J end by 5 bases, with 12 bases between. In germline, CDR1 is SGHRS, CDR2 YFSETQ. Together with reference TRBV5-1 and TRBJ1-2, the CDR3 gives the full variable domain: KAGVTQTPRYLIKTRGQQVTLSCSPISGHRSVSWYQQTPGQGLQFLFEYFSETQRNKGNFPGRFSGRQFSNSRSEMNVSTLELGDSALYLCASSRDSEYGYTFGSGTRLTVV.

The V and J genes are TRBV11-2 and TRBJ2-7, with TRBD1 identical over 8 bases. The germline CDR1 and CDR2 sequences are SGHAT and FQNNGV. The CDR3 spans 15 residues. Unmatched junction bases numbered 2, after V lost 1 base and J lost 0 bases. CDR3 residues: CASSLAGGFSYEQYF. DNA for the CDR3: TGTGCCAGCAGCTTAGCAGGGGGCTTCTCCTACGAGCAGTACTTC.

CDR3 region: CASSGRQSNQPQHF. In DNA form, the CDR3 reads TGTGCCAGCAGTGGGAGACAGAGCAATCAGCCCCAGCATTTT. V and J are TRBV2 and TRBJ1-5; D may be TRBD1 (5 bases). With 4 bases removed from V and 1 base from J, the gap between germline ends came to 8 bases. Looked up from germline, CDR1 is SNHLY and CDR2 is FYNNEI. The CDR3 loop spans 14 amino acids.

The V gene is TRBV30, the J gene TRBJ2-2; possibly TRBD1 for D (5 bases). Deletions cut 4 bases from V and 0 bases from J, with 12 bases between. Germline V CDR1 and CDR2: GTSNPN, SVGIG (reference sequence). This CDR3 spans 15 amino acids. CDR3 protein: CAWTQGNANTGELFF. CDR3 sequence (DNA): TGTGCCTGGACCCAGGGAAACGCGAACACCGGGGAGCTGTTTTTT.